This TCR beta chain appears in the sequencing data of a study of blood T cell repertoires in COVID-19. Study overall: COVID-19 samples collected from the United States, Italy and Spain covered acute and convalescent phases. Sources were T cells, B-cell-depleted T cells, or PBMCs; the material itself was cDNA or gDNA.

CDR1 is MNHEY, CDR2 SVGAGI, per germline. Trimming pared 2 bases from V and 5 bases from J, leaving 18 bases between. There are 16 residues in the CDR3. Method: immunoSEQ multiplex PCR; TCRdb's copy keeps in-frame clones and lacks some. Here the sample spans roughly 250,000 clones, 82% being singletons. J is TRBJ1-2 and V is TRBV6-5; perhaps TRBD1 as D (6 bases). This TCR derives from a woman of 80 years or more with acute or convalescent COVID-19. Material: peripheral blood. The CDR3 spells CASSYDRDKGYYGYTF. CDR3 nucleotides: TGTGCCAGCAGTTACGATCGGGACAAGGGTTATTATGGCTACACCTTC.